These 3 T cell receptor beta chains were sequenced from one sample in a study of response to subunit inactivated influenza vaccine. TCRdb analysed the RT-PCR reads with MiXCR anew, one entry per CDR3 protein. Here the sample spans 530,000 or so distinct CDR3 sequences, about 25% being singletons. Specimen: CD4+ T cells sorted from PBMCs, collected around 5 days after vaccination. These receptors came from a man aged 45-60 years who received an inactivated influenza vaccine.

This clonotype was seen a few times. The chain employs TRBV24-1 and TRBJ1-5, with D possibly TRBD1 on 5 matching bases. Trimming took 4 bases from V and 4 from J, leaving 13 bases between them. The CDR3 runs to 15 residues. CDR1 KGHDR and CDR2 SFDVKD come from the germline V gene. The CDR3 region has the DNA TGTGCCACCAGTGACCGCGGGGCCTTAAATCAGCCCCAGCATTTT. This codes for CATSDRGALNQPQHF.

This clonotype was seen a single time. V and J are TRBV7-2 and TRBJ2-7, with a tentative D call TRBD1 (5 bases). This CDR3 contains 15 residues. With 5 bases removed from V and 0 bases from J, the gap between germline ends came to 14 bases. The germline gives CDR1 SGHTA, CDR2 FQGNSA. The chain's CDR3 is CASSITGYSSYEQYF. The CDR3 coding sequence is TGTGCCAGCAGCATTACAGGATACAGCTCCTACGAGCAGTACTTC. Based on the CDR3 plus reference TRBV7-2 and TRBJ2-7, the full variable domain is GAGVSQSPSNKVTEKGKDVELRCDPISGHTALYWYRQSLGQGLEFLIYFQGNSAPDKSGLPSDRFSAERTGGSVSTLTIQRTQQEDSAVYLCASSITGYSSYEQYFGPGTRLTVT.

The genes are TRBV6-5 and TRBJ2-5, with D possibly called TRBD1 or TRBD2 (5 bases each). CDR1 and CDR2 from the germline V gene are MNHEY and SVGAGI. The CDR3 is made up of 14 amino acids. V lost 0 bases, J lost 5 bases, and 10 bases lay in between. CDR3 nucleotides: TGTGCCAGCAGTTACTCGTGGGACGGGGAGACCCAGTACTTC. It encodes CASSYSWDGETQYF.